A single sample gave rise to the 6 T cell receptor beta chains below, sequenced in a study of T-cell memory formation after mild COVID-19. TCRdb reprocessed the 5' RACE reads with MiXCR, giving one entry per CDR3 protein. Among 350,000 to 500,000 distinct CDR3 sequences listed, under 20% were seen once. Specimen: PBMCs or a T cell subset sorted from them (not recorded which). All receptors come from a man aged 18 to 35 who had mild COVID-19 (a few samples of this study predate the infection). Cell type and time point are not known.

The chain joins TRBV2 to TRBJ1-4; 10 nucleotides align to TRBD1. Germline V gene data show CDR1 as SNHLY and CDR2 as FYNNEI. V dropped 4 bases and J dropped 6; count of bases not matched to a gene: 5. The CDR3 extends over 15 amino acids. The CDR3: CASSVDRGPDEKLFF. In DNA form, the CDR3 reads TGTGCCAGCAGTGTAGACAGGGGGCCTGATGAAAAACTGTTTTTT.

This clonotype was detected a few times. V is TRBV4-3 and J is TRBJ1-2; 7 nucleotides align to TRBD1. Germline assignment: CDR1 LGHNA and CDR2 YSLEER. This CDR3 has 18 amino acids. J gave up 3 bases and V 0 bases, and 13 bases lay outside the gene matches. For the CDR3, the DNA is TGCGCCAGCAGCCAAGATTGGGCAGGGGGGGTAGTGGACTATGGCTACACCTTC. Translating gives CASSQDWAGGVVDYGYTF.

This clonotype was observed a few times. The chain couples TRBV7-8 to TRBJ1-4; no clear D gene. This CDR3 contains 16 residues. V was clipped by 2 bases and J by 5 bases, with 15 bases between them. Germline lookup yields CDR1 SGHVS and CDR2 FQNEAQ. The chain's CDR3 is CASSLRGWASNEKLFF. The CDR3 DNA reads TGTGCCAGCAGCTTAAGAGGCTGGGCCTCAAATGAAAAACTGTTTTTT.

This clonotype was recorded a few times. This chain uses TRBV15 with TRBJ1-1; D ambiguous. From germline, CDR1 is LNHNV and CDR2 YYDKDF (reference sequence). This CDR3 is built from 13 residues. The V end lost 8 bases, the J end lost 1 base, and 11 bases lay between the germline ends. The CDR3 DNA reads TGTGCCACCCATTTAAGAGAGAACACTGAAGCTTTCTTT. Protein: CATHLRENTEAFF.

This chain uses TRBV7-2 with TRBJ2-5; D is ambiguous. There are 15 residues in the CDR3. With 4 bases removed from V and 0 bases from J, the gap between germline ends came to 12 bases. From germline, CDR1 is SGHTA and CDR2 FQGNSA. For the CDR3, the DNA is TGTGCCAGCAGCTCCGTGACTTCTGACCAAGAGACCCAGTACTTC. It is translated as CASSSVTSDQETQYF. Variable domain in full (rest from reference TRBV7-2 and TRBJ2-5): GAGVSQSPSNKVTEKGKDVELRCDPISGHTALYWYRQSLGQGLEFLIYFQGNSAPDKSGLPSDRFSAERTGGSVSTLTIQRTQQEDSAVYLCASSSVTSDQETQYFGPGTRLLVL.

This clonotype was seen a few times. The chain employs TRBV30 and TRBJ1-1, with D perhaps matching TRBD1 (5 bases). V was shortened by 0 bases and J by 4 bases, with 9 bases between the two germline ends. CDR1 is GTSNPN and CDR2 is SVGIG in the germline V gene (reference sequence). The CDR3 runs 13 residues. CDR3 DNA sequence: TGTGCCTGGAGTGTACCCGGGACCACTGAAGCTTTCTTT. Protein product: CAWSVPGTTEAFF.